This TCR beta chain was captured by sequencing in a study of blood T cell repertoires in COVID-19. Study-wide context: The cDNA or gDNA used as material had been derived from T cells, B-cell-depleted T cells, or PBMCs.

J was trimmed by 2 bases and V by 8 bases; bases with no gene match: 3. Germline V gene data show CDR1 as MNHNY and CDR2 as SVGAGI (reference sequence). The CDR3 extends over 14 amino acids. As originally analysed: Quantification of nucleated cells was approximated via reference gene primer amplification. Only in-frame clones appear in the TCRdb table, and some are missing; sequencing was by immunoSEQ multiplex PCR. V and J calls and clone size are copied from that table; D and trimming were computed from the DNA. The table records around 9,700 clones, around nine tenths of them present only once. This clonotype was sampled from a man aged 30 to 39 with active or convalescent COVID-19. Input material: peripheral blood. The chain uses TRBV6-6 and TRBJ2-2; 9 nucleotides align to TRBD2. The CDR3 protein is CASLSGGNTGELFF. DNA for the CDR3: TGTGCCAGCCTTAGCGGGGGAAACACCGGGGAGCTGTTTTTT.